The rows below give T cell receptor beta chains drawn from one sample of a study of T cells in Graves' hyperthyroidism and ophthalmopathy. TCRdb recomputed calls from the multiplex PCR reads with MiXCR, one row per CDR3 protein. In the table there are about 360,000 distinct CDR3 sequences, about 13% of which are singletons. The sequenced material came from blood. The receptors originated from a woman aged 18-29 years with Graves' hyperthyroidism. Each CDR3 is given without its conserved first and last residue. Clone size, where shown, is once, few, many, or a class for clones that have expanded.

CDR3aa: ASRPHVAGLGGELF
v_gene: TRBV6-2/TRBV6-3
abundance: .

CDR3aa: SARGRGGNNSPLH
v_gene: TRBV20-1
abundance: many

CDR3aa: ASSPLYRGRAKNIQY
v_gene: TRBV27
abundance: many

CDR3aa: ASSLVYLPDYQPQH
v_gene: TRBV7-8
abundance: many

CDR3aa: AWSTPFDSGNTEAF
v_gene: TRBV30
abundance: many

CDR3aa: ASSGGTAPYNEQF
v_gene: TRBV5-1
abundance: few

CDR3aa: ASSPGPTSSYNEQF
v_gene: TRBV5-1
abundance: many

CDR3aa: ASSRDSPNYGYT
v_gene: TRBV7-9
abundance: .

CDR3aa: ASSEEGQVNYGYT
v_gene: TRBV6-1
abundance: many

CDR3aa: ATSSAVGNTIY
v_gene: TRBV15
abundance: many

CDR3aa: ASSEIGSGIAYEQY
v_gene: TRBV6-1
abundance: many

CDR3aa: ASFQGSPY
v_gene: TRBV6-1
abundance: few

CDR3aa: ASSFKFYENEQF
v_gene: TRBV6-1
abundance: many

CDR3aa: ASSLYRGEQDTQY
v_gene: TRBV27
abundance: .

CDR3aa: ASCIAGGPVYNEQF
v_gene: TRBV27
abundance: few

CDR3aa: ASSLGVIQETQY
v_gene: TRBV11-1
abundance: many

CDR3aa: ASSQGLPEAF
v_gene: TRBV28
abundance: many

CDR3aa: SARPPLGGSYEQY
v_gene: TRBV20-1
abundance: many

CDR3aa: ASSDWDRATDTQY
v_gene: TRBV6-2/TRBV6-3
abundance: .

CDR3aa: ASNAMGLTAGELF
v_gene: TRBV19
abundance: .

CDR3aa: ATALGTVSEAF
v_gene: TRBV10-3
abundance: many

CDR3aa: AISAAGTSSYNEQF
v_gene: TRBV10-3
abundance: .

CDR3aa: SAPGWGKETQY
v_gene: TRBV20-1
abundance: .

CDR3aa: SASLDRLTYEQY
v_gene: TRBV20-1
abundance: many

CDR3aa: SASSGANTGELF
v_gene: TRBV20-1
abundance: many

CDR3aa: ASSQGIAGDPDTQY
v_gene: TRBV3-1
abundance: many

CDR3aa: ASNPGPTGELF
v_gene: TRBV10-1
abundance: .

CDR3aa: ASSLGHNTGELF
v_gene: TRBV3-1
abundance: many

CDR3aa: ASSSPSRPSGRDGIDTQY
v_gene: TRBV12-3/TRBV12-4
abundance: many

CDR3aa: ASRPRGVIGYT
v_gene: TRBV28
abundance: many

CDR3aa: SVVAVSSYNEQF
v_gene: TRBV29-1
abundance: .

CDR3aa: SARPTGIYEQY
v_gene: TRBV20-1
abundance: many

CDR3aa: ASSVEMNTEAF
v_gene: TRBV9
abundance: many

CDR3aa: ASSAHREEGYEQY
v_gene: TRBV9
abundance: .

CDR3aa: SRRDRNNYGYT
v_gene: TRBV20-1
abundance: few

CDR3aa: ASSQVAGPGELF
v_gene: TRBV14
abundance: many

CDR3aa: ASSYGRGAVSPLH
v_gene: TRBV19
abundance: .